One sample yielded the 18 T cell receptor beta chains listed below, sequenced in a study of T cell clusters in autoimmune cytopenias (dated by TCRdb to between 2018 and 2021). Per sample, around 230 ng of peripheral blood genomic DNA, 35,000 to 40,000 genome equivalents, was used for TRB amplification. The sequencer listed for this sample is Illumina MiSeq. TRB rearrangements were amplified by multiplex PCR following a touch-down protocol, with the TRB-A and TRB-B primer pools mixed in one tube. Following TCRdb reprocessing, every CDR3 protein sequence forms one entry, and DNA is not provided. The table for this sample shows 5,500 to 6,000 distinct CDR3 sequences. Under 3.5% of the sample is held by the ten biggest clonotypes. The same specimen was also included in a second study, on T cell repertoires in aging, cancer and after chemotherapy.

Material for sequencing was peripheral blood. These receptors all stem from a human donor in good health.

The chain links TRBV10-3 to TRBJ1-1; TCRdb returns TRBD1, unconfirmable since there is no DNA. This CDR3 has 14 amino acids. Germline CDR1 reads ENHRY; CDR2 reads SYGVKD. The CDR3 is CAIRGTGMNTEAFF.

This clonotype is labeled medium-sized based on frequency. CDR3 region: CASSYSLLDTEAFF. The gene calls are TRBV6-5 and TRBJ1-1. From germline, CDR1 is MNHEY and CDR2 SVGAGI. CDR3 length: 14 residues.

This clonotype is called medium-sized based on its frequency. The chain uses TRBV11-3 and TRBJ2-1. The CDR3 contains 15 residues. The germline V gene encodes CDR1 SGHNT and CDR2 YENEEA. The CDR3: CASSFVGLVHNEQFF.

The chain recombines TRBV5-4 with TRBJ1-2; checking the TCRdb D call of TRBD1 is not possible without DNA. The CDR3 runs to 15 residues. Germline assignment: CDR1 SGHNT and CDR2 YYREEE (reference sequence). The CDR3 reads CASSSNPDRIHGYTF.

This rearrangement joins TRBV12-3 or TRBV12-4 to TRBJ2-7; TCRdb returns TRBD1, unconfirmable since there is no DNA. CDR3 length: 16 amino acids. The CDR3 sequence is CASSYRPSTGWYEQYF.

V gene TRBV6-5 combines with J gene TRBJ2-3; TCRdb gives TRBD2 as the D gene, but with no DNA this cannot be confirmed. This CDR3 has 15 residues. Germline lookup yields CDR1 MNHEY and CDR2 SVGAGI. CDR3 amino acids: CASRKTSGGTDTQYF.

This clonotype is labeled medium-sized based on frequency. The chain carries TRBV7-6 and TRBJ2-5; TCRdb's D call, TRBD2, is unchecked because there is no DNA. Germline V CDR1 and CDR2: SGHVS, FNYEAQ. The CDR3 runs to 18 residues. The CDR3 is CASSLGPSGGANQETQYF.

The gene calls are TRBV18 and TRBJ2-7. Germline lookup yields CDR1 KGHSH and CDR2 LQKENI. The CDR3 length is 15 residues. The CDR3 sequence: CASSPPNTIYNEQYF.

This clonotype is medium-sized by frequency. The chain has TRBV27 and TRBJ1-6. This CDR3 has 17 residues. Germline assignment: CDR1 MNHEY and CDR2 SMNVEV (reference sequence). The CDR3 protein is CASTQMDRRFANSPLHF.

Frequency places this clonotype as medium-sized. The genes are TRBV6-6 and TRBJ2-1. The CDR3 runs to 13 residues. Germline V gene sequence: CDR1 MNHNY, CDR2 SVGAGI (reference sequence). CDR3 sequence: CASSYSDYNEQFF.

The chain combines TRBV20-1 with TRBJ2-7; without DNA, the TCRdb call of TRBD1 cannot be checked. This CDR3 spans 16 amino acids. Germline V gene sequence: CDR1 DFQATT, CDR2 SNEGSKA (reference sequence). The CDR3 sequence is CSASGIRDRESYEQYF.

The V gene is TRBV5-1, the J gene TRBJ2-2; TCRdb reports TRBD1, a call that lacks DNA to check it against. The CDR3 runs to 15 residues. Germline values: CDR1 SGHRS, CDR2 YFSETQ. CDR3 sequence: CASSTGQGMVGELFF.

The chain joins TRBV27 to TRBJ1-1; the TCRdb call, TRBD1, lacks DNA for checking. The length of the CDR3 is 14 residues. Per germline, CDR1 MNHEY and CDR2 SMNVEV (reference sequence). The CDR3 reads CASSPGTGDTEAFF.

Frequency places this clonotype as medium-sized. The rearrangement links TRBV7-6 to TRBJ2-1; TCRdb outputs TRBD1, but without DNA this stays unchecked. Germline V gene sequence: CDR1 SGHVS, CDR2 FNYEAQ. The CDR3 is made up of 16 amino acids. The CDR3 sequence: CASSLQGQGTYNEQFF.

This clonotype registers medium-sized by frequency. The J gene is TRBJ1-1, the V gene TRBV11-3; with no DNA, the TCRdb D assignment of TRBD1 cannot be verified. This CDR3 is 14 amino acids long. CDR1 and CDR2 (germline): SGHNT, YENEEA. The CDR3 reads CASSFSGQNTEAFF.

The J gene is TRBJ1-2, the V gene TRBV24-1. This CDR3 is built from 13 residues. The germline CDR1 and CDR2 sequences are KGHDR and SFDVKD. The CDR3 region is CATSDLPKDGYTF.

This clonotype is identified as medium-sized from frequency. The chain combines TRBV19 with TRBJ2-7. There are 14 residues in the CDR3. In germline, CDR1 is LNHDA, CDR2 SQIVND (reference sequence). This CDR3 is CASSIDQFSYEQYF.

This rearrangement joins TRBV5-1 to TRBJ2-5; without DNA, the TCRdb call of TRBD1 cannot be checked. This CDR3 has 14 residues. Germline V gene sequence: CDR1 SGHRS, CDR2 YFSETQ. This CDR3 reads CASSLVGPGETQYF.